This T cell receptor (beta chain) derives from a study of T-cell memory formation after mild COVID-19. TCRdb used MiXCR to reprocess the 5' RACE reads, holding one entry per CDR3 protein. The repertoire consists of hundreds of thousands of distinct CDR3 sequences, with around 27% occurring once and the leading ten covering roughly 14%. V was pared by 1 base and J by 5 bases, with 11 bases between. CDR1 is LGHNA and CDR2 is YSLEER in the germline V gene. This CDR3 is 15 amino acids long. This clonotype is a singleton in its sample. This chain joins TRBV4-3 and TRBJ2-2; the D gene is possibly TRBD2 (6 bases). This TCR was recovered from an adult woman who had mild COVID-19 (a few samples of this study predate the infection). Cell type and time point are not known. Material for sequencing was PBMCs or a T cell subset sorted from them (not recorded which). CDR3 sequence reads: CASSQAGEGTGELFF. The CDR3 DNA follows: TGCGCCAGCAGCCAAGCGGGAGAAGGAACCGGGGAGCTGTTTTTT.